The present T cell receptor beta chain was sequenced within a study of blood T cell repertoires in COVID-19. This CDR3 has 17 amino acids. The germline V gene encodes CDR1 LNHDA and CDR2 SQIVND (reference sequence). J was trimmed by 0 bases and V by 6 bases; bases with no gene match: 8. Original data processing: Nucleated cell number was recorded as an estimate derived from reference gene primer amplification. Method: immunoSEQ multiplex PCR; TCRdb's copy keeps in-frame clones and lacks some. Clone size and the V and J calls come from that table; the DNA yielded D and trimming. The sample records 90,000 to 100,000 clones, 84% being singletons.

V gene TRBV19 combines with J gene TRBJ1-1; TRBD1 matches 12 bases. Specimen: peripheral blood. This clonotype was sampled from a man between 65 and 80 years old with active or convalescent COVID-19. The CDR3: CASSPGTGGFLNTEAFF. For the CDR3, the DNA is TGTGCCAGTAGCCCCGGGACAGGGGGCTTCCTGAACACTGAAGCTTTCTTT.